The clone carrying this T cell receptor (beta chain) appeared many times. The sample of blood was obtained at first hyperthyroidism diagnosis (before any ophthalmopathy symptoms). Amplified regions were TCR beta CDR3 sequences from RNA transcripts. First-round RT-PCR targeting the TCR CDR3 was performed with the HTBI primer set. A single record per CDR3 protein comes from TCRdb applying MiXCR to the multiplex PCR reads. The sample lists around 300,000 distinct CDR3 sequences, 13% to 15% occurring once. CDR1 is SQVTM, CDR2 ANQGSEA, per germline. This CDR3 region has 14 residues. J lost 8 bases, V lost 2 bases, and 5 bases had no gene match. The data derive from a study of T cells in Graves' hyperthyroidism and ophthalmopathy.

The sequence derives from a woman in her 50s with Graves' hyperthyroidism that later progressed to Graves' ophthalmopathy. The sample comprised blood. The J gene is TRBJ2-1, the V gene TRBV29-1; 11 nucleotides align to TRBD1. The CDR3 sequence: CSVETGQGDDEQFF. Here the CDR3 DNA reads TGCAGCGTTGAAACGGGACAGGGGGATGATGAGCAGTTCTTC.